This T cell receptor beta chain was identified during a study of T cells in Graves' hyperthyroidism and ophthalmopathy (dated 2019 in TCRdb). Study-level background: Peripheral blood was sampled at the time of initial diagnosis, prior to any treatment. To identify TCR V-J signatures that set the groups apart, the researchers used a discovery cohort of more than 95 patients, made up of 40 to 45 with Graves' ophthalmopathy and 55 to 65 with stable Graves' hyperthyroidism. An independent validation cohort of some 18 hyperthyroidism patients and more than 15 patients who later progressed to ophthalmopathy tested prospective prediction of ophthalmopathy. The roughly 100 discovery patients were randomly split 7:3 into training and test sets. The study also compared thyroid tissue and blood T-cell repertoires from roughly six Graves' hyperthyroidism patients. Once sampling was done, hyperthyroidism patients were given methimazole at a starting dose of 30 mg daily, whereas ophthalmopathy patients were given high-dose intravenous methylprednisolone. The paper reports TCR Vbeta CDR3 sequencing of some 140 peripheral blood samples: 43 ophthalmopathy, roughly 80 hyperthyroidism and approximately 17 progressor patients.

Amplification of TCR beta CDR3 regions was carried out from RNA transcripts. A first-round RT-PCR of the TCR CDR3 used the HTBI primer set with the Qiagen OneStep RT-PCR kit. A second multiplex PCR round built the libraries, followed by size selection and purification. Libraries were sequenced paired-end with 100 bp reads on an Illumina HiSeq2000. Per the original workflow: SOAPnuke was used to process the raw data, throwing out any read that contained adapters or uncalled bases, had a mean Phred below 15, or lacked an exact constant-primer or identifier match. COPE v1.2.5 was used to merge the high-quality paired reads, and each unique nucleotide sequence was defined as a clonotype. MiTCR v1.1 was used to align the clonotypes against IMGT TRBV, TRBD and TRBJ reference segments. The analysis was restricted to V-J combinations with a frequency above 0.0001, which together covered 99% to 99.2% of the repertoires. A TCS score was defined as the ratio of F50 (clonal expansion) to E x V (chaos), with BLOSUM62-based TCRdist applied between CDR3 peptides within each V-J. Welch's t-statistics and random forest reduced around 550 V-J features to about 12, which were used in a naive Bayes classifier (R e1071). Thyroid-blood repertoire similarity was quantified with the Morisita-Horn index. The public reads were run again by TCRdb, first through fastp at Q25 and then through MiXCR, and only productive beta chains were kept. Each CDR3 protein appears once, grouped with its most common genes and DNA. The V and J calls were not made by the authors but by TCRdb's processing. A total of about 610,000 distinct CDR3 sequences appear in this sample, approximately 15% of them only once. The ten top clones hold 4.3% of the sample.

Trimmed from V: 5 bases; trimmed from J: 6 bases; junction bases lacking a gene match: 11. For CDR1 and CDR2, the germline V gene lists SGHTA and FQGTGA. CDR3 length: 15 amino acids, cysteine to phenylalanine. The only DNA kept is the CDR3, 45 bases in frame from the first base. Study-wide findings and limitations: In validation, the model predicted progression to ophthalmopathy with approximately 70% sensitivity and about 73% specificity, a median of roughly seven months before onset. Ophthalmopathy was separated from stable hyperthyroidism by a 13 V-J signature model, with 85% to 90% sensitivity and about 81% specificity obtained in cross-validation and 80%/75% obtained in testing. Most expanded thyroid clonotypes (frequency above 0.001) were also detected in blood, a finding suggesting that blood repertoires may reflect thyroid immune responses. Sample size was not statistically predetermined, and investigators were not blinded to group allocation.

Ophthalmopathy patients had moderately to severely active disease, with a Clinical Activity Score of 3 or more, a NOSPECS grade of 4 or more, and a disease duration of less than 3 months. Exclusion was applied to patients with uncontrolled infections, other autoimmune diseases, pregnancy or lactation. Diagnoses relied on clinical symptoms, serum thyroxine and TRAb, thyroid ultrasound and orbital computed tomography. PBMCs were isolated from more than 8 ml of fresh peripheral blood by Ficoll-Paque density gradient centrifugation. Total RNA was extracted using Trizol reagent, and RNA quality was assessed on an Agilent 2100 Bioanalyzer. This clonotype was observed at least ten times. The antigen it recognizes is unknown. The record has no base qualities; no much larger clone is one base away.

Sequenced material: blood. The V and J genes are TRBV7-3 and TRBJ2-7, with 9 central nucleotides matching TRBD1. The sequence was collected from a woman aged 40 to 50 with Graves' ophthalmopathy. The CDR3 region reads CASSTGQGGVPEQYF. The DNA sequence is given as TGTGCCAGCAGCACGGGACAGGGAGGGGTCCCCGAGCAGTACTTC.